The rows below give T cell receptor beta chains drawn from one sample of a study of blood T cells in healthy people across ages. TCRdb re-called the 5' RACE reads through MiXCR, storing one row per CDR3 protein. The profile shows around 650,000 distinct CDR3 sequences, around 41% of them singletons. Sequencing was done on a sample of blood. All receptors come from an elderly man in good health. The CDR3 runs from the conserved cysteine through the conserved F or W. D genes are given only for firm matches. Some rows have no size entry. The others give once, few or many, or a class for an expanded clone.

J	V	length	size	D	CDR3	DNA
TRBJ2-7	TRBV12-3/TRBV12-4	15	NA	TRBD2	CASSQSGGNPYEQYF	TGTGCCAGCAGCCAAAGCGGGGGCAACCCCTACGAGCAGTACTTC
TRBJ1-4	TRBV29-1	14	many	NA	CSVGEFATNEKLFF	TGCAGCGTCGGAGAGTTTGCAACTAATGAAAAACTGTTTTTT
TRBJ2-7	TRBV5-1	15	NA	NA	CASSPDSRWAYEQYF	TGCGCCAGCAGCCCAGACTCGCGGTGGGCCTACGAGCAGTACTTC
TRBJ1-2	TRBV7-2	15	NA	NA	CASSPLLGGSYGYTF	TGTGCCAGCAGCCCTCTCTTGGGGGGGTCCTATGGCTACACCTTC
TRBJ2-3	TRBV12-3/TRBV12-4	15	NA	NA	CASSFRIVDTDTQYF	TGTGCCAGCAGTTTTAGGATTGTGGACACAGATACGCAGTATTTT
TRBJ2-5	TRBV4-2	16	few	NA	CASSQAGKTKEETQYF	TGTGCCAGCAGCCAAGCGGGGAAAACTAAGGAGGAGACCCAGTACTTC
TRBJ2-1	TRBV7-2	16	NA	TRBD1	CASSTQGAGLTNDQFF	TGTGCCAGCAGCACCCAGGGGGCAGGTCTTACAAATGATCAGTTCTTC
TRBJ2-5	TRBV7-9	13	NA	NA	CASGQGGPETQYF	TGTGCCAGCGGACAGGGAGGGCCAGAGACCCAGTACTTC
TRBJ2-3	TRBV29-1	15	few	TRBD2	CSVPRTSGRTDTQYF	TGCAGCGTCCCGAGGACTAGCGGACGCACAGATACGCAGTATTTT
TRBJ2-5	TRBV7-2	15	few	TRBD1	CASSPRTGRKETQYF	TGTGCCAGCAGCCCACGGACAGGGAGAAAAGAGACCCAGTACTTC
TRBJ1-5	TRBV29-1	13	few	TRBD1	CSARTGGDSPQHF	TGCAGCGCAAGGACAGGGGGGGACTCGCCCCAGCATTTT
TRBJ2-7	TRBV4-2	14	many	NA	CASSLGSNSYEQYF	TGTGCCAGCAGCCTTGGGTCGAACTCCTACGAGCAGTACTTC
TRBJ1-2	TRBV14	14	NA	NA	CASSRGGGYYGYTF	TGTGCCAGCAGCCGAGGTGGGGGGTACTATGGCTACACCTTC
TRBJ2-5	TRBV27	15	NA	TRBD2	CASRLSSGRGETQYF	TGTGCCAGCAGGCTGAGTAGCGGGAGAGGGGAGACCCAGTACTTC
TRBJ1-5	TRBV19	17	NA	NA	CASSPLFEGSGNQPQHF	TGTGCCAGTAGTCCCCTCTTCGAGGGGAGCGGCAATCAGCCCCAGCATTTT
TRBJ2-2	TRBV20-1	13	NA	NA	CSVSPVGTGELFF	TGCAGTGTCTCCCCCGTCGGGACCGGGGAGCTGTTTTTT
TRBJ2-5	TRBV20-1	17	NA	TRBD2	CSAMVPFGERGIETQYF	TGCAGTGCTATGGTTCCCTTCGGGGAGCGGGGGATTGAGACCCAGTACTTC
TRBJ1-2	TRBV25-1	15	NA	NA	CASSAQGYGGYGYTF	TGTGCCAGCAGTGCTCAGGGGTATGGGGGCTATGGCTACACCTTC
TRBJ1-6	TRBV4-3	21	few	TRBD1	CASSQDGPGTGLLNNNSPLHF	TGCGCCAGCAGCCAAGACGGCCCCGGGACAGGGTTATTAAATAATAATTCACCCCTCCACTTT
TRBJ2-1	TRBV20-1	17	NA	TRBD2	CSATPTIAGGPYNEQFF	TGCAGTGCTACTCCCACTATAGCGGGGGGGCCCTACAATGAGCAGTTCTTC
TRBJ2-7	TRBV2	14	few	NA	CASRKQETSYEQYF	TGTGCCAGCAGAAAACAGGAAACCTCCTACGAGCAGTACTTC
TRBJ1-2	TRBV3-1	14	NA	NA	CASSQDRREGGYTF	TGTGCCAGCAGCCAAGATCGGAGAGAAGGCGGCTACACCTTC
TRBJ2-5	TRBV4-1	17	many	TRBD1	CASSGINPGQAGETQYF	TGCGCCAGCAGCGGAATCAACCCGGGACAGGCCGGGGAGACCCAGTACTTC
TRBJ2-3	TRBV12-3/TRBV12-4	14	few	NA	CASSVGDVTDTQYF	TGTGCCAGCAGTGTTGGGGATGTCACAGATACGCAGTATTTT
TRBJ2-7	TRBV9	16	once	NA	CASSAKGDLTSYEQYF	TGTGCCAGCAGCGCCAAGGGGGACCTCACTTCCTACGAGCAGTACTTC
TRBJ2-2	TRBV6-2/TRBV6-3	18	few	NA	CASSYAQTFYSNTGELFF	TGTGCCAGCAGTTACGCTCAGACCTTCTACTCGAACACCGGGGAGCTGTTTTTT
TRBJ2-5	TRBV18	15	NA	TRBD1	CASSGTGISAETQYF	TGTGCCAGCTCAGGGACAGGGATTTCAGCGGAGACCCAGTACTTC
TRBJ2-6	TRBV6-1	15	many	NA	CASRRTSSGANVLTF	TGTGCCAGCAGAAGGACGAGCTCTGGGGCCAACGTCCTGACTTTC
TRBJ2-1	TRBV5-1	15	NA	TRBD1	CASSPGPTGVNEQFF	TGCGCCAGCAGCCCGGGACCGACAGGGGTCAATGAGCAGTTCTTC
TRBJ1-2	TRBV12-3/TRBV12-4	15	many	TRBD1	CASSFTSGTGVGYTF	TGTGCCAGCAGCTTTACCTCCGGGACAGGGGTTGGCTACACCTTC
TRBJ2-5	TRBV7-9	15	NA	NA	CASSPFGGEQETQYF	TGTGCCAGCAGCCCCTTTGGGGGTGAGCAAGAGACCCAGTACTTC
TRBJ2-7	TRBV10-1	18	few	NA	CASSESMVTGPFTYEQYF	TGCGCCAGCAGTGAGTCGATGGTCACAGGCCCATTTACCTACGAGCAGTACTTC
TRBJ2-5	TRBV5-1	13	few	NA	CASSLLLQETQYF	TGCGCCAGCAGCTTGTTACTTCAAGAGACCCAGTACTTC
TRBJ2-7	TRBV2	12	few	NA	CASKGESHEQYF	TGTGCCAGCAAAGGGGAGTCGCACGAGCAGTACTTC
TRBJ2-1	TRBV25-1	15	NA	TRBD2	CASSAMTSLGNEQFF	TGTGCCAGCAGTGCGATGACTAGCTTGGGTAATGAGCAGTTCTTC
TRBJ2-7	TRBV7-6	15	NA	NA	CASSLAPSSSYEQYF	TGTGCCAGCAGCTTAGCCCCAAGTAGCTCCTACGAGCAGTACTTC
TRBJ2-3	TRBV30	14	NA	TRBD2	CACPGGGFTDTQYF	TGTGCCTGCCCCGGGGGGGGTTTCACAGATACGCAGTATTTT
TRBJ2-7	TRBV7-6	16	NA	NA	CASSLVLARSSYEQYF	TGTGCCAGCAGCTTAGTTCTTGCCAGGAGCTCCTACGAGCAGTACTTC
TRBJ2-2	TRBV5-1	16	NA	TRBD2	CASSLFSGSNTGELFF	TGCGCCAGCAGTCTCTTCAGCGGGAGTAACACCGGGGAGCTGTTTTTT
TRBJ2-3	TRBV7-3	15	NA	NA	CASSSNQGTTDTQYF	TGTGCCAGCAGCTCCAACCAGGGAACCACAGATACGCAGTATTTT
TRBJ2-3	TRBV12-3/TRBV12-4	16	NA	TRBD2	CASRSSGVIGTDTQYF	TGTGCCAGCCGGTCTAGCGGGGTTATCGGTACAGATACGCAGTATTTT
TRBJ1-1	TRBV5-1	15	NA	TRBD1	CASSARGQMNTEAFF	TGCGCCAGCAGCGCCCGGGGACAGATGAACACTGAAGCTTTCTTT
TRBJ2-3	TRBV4-1	16	many	NA	CASSHKGIVLTDTQYF	TGCGCCAGCAGCCATAAGGGGATAGTACTAACAGATACGCAGTATTTT
TRBJ1-1	TRBV9	17	NA	NA	CASSVAPQEGRNTEAFF	TGTGCCAGCAGCGTAGCCCCTCAGGAGGGGCGGAACACTGAAGCTTTCTTT
TRBJ2-5	TRBV20-1	13	NA	NA	CSAPGTDKNEQYF	TGCAGTGCTCCCGGGACTGACAAGAATGAGCAGTACTTC
TRBJ2-7	TRBV5-1	15	NA	TRBD2	CASSSGLAGRDEQYF	TGCGCCAGCAGCTCGGGACTAGCGGGACGCGACGAGCAGTACTTC
TRBJ2-7	TRBV20-1	13	few	NA	CSAKIGTTYEQYF	TGCAGCGCTAAAATAGGGACAACCTACGAGCAGTACTTC
TRBJ1-2	TRBV12-3/TRBV12-4	13	few	TRBD1	CASSRQGMGGYTF	TGTGCCAGCAGTCGACAGGGCATGGGTGGCTACACCTTC
TRBJ2-7	TRBV25-1	13	NA	NA	CASIGQGGYEQYF	TGTGCCAGCATCGGCCAGGGAGGCTACGAGCAGTACTTC